Each of the 29 T cell receptor beta chains below was sequenced from the same sample in a study of vaccination and CD4 T cells after COVID-19. Cultured CD4+ T cells had their DNA profiled by the Oncomine TCR Beta short-read assay. TCRdb re-called the PCR reads with MiXCR, one entry per CDR3 protein. Counted here are some 13,000 distinct CDR3 sequences, 25% to 35% occurring once; the ten biggest clones make up roughly 8%. These TCRs' antigens remain unknown. Treatment specified: roughly 10-day PBMC culture with coronavirus spike peptide pools or control peptides (ViraFEST assay). The sequencing input was CD4+ T cells from blood, cultured in vitro. All receptors come from a human donor who had recovered from COVID-19.

This clonotype was detected a few times. The rearrangement uses TRBV20-1 and TRBJ2-1; 12 bases align to TRBD2. This CDR3 is built from 13 residues. Germline V gene sequence: CDR1 DFQATT, CDR2 SNEGSKA (reference sequence). V shed 7 bases and J 10 bases; nucleotides not matched to a gene: 8. The CDR3 DNA follows: TGCAGTGTCGCTAGCGGGGGGGTACGGGAGCAGTTCTTC. It codes for CSVASGGVREQFF.

This rearrangement joins TRBV6-1 to TRBJ2-2; D perhaps matches TRBD1 (7 bases). Germline V lookup: CDR1 MNHNS, CDR2 SASEGT. V was cut by 5 bases and J by 5 bases, with 18 bases left in between. The length of the CDR3 is 16 residues. In DNA, the CDR3 is TGTGCCAGCAGTCCCCTGGGCAGGGGGAGGACCGGGGAGCTGTTTTTT. This sequence encodes CASSPLGRGRTGELFF.

This clonotype was seen more than once but under ten times. The V gene is TRBV27, the J gene TRBJ2-5; D gene unclear. Per the germline V gene, CDR1 is MNHEY and CDR2 is SMNVEV (reference sequence). Trimming cost V 2 bases and J 5 bases, with 12 bases left between them. CDR3 length equals 14 residues. The CDR3 region is CASSLNSRYETQYF. In DNA, the CDR3 is TGTGCCAGCAGTTTAAACTCGCGGTACGAGACCCAGTACTTC.

V and J are TRBV27 and TRBJ2-6, with D perhaps being TRBD1 or TRBD2 (5 bases each). The CDR3 runs to 16 residues. In germline, CDR1 is MNHEY, CDR2 SMNVEV (reference sequence). V lost 2 bases and J lost 13, with 21 bases in between. The CDR3 DNA reads as TGTGCCAGCAGTTTAACGGGTGGGGACGGGCAAAGGGTCCTGACTTTC. Translating gives CASSLTGGDGQRVLTF. The variable domain in full, completed from reference TRBV27 and TRBJ2-6, reads EAQVTQNPRYLITVTGKKLTVTCSQNMNHEYMSWYRQDPGLGLRQIYYSMNVEVTDKGDVPEGYKVSRKEKRNFPLILESPSPNQTSLYFCASSLTGGDGQRVLTFGAGSRLTVL.

The chain is built from TRBV5-1 and TRBJ1-1; D is unresolved. The CDR3 has 14 amino acids. The V and J ends lost 5 bases and 4 bases respectively, with 15 bases between them. Looked up from germline, CDR1 is SGHRS and CDR2 is YFSETQ. The CDR3 reads CASRVEGSGTEAFF. The CDR3 DNA reads TGCGCCAGCAGAGTAGAGGGCTCGGGCACTGAAGCTTTCTTT.

This clonotype showed up just a few times. The CDR3 protein is CASSPHPNTEAFF. The DNA of the CDR3 is TGTGCCAGCAGCCCCCATCCGAACACTGAAGCTTTCTTT. The chain recombines TRBV7-2 with TRBJ1-1; D gene unclear. The CDR3 is 13 residues long. Trimming stripped 5 bases from V and 1 base from J, with 8 bases between. CDR1 and CDR2 (germline): SGHTA, FQGNSA.

The chain joins TRBV10-3 to TRBJ2-1; D is unclear. The ends were cut back, 10 bases at V and 10 bases at J, with 23 bases in the middle. Germline V gene data show CDR1 as ENHRY and CDR2 as SYGVKD. The CDR3 loop spans 14 amino acids. In DNA form, the CDR3 reads TGTGCCAGCAGCTTCGGACCCCAACGCAGAGAGCAGTTCTTC. Translated, it gives CASSFGPQRREQFF.

The rearrangement uses TRBV12-3 or TRBV12-4 and TRBJ2-3, with TRBD1 identical over 9 bases. The CDR3 sequence is 17 residues long. With V trimmed by 6 bases and J by 4 bases, 14 bases remained unmatched. The CDR3 spells CASSHLTGGNLADTQYF. In nucleotides, the CDR3 is TGTGCCAGCAGCCATTTAACAGGGGGCAATTTAGCAGATACGCAGTATTTT.

The V and J genes are TRBV6-5 and TRBJ2-2; TRBD2 matches at 9 bases. Trimming removed 2 bases from V and 5 bases from J; junction bases left unmatched: 3. Germline CDR1 MNHEY, CDR2 SVGAGI. The CDR3 consists of 15 residues. CDR3 nucleotides: TGTGCCAGCAGTTACCAGGCGGGGGGGACCGGGGAGCTGTTTTTT. Amino acids: CASSYQAGGTGELFF.

J is TRBJ1-2 and V is TRBV29-1; D gene ambiguous. This CDR3 contains 14 residues. V dropped 3 bases and J dropped 0 bases, with 11 bases sitting between them. Germline loops: CDR1 SQVTM, CDR2 ANQGSEA. The CDR3 is CSVDRGWANYGYTF. The DNA for the CDR3 is TGCAGCGTTGACCGCGGGTGGGCTAACTATGGCTACACCTTC.

The V gene is TRBV19, the J gene TRBJ1-4, with TRBD1 identical over 8 bases. The trim removed 5 bases at V and 7 bases at J, leaving 9 bases unmatched. This CDR3 is 15 amino acids long. Germline CDR1 LNHDA, CDR2 SQIVND (reference sequence). The CDR3 is CASSFQGARGEKLFF. The CDR3 coding sequence is TGTGCCAGTAGTTTCCAGGGGGCGCGGGGTGAAAAACTGTTTTTT. The complete variable domain, with remaining parts taken from reference TRBV19 and TRBJ1-4, reads DGGITQSPKYLFRKEGQNVTLSCEQNLNHDAMYWYRQDPGQGLRLIYYSQIVNDFQKGDIAEGYSVSREKKESFPLTVTSAQKNPTAFYLCASSFQGARGEKLFFGSGTQLSVL.

This clonotype was counted between two and nine times. The rearrangement links TRBV5-1 to TRBJ2-5, with 7 bases matching TRBD2. V shed 4 bases and J 3 bases; nucleotides not matched to a gene: 9. CDR1 is SGHRS, CDR2 YFSETQ, per germline. This CDR3 is built from 15 residues. The CDR3 DNA reads TGCGCCAGCAGCGTCACCGGGACTAAGAAAGAGACCCAGTACTTC. Translation: CASSVTGTKKETQYF.

The J gene is TRBJ1-1, the V gene TRBV6-1; D unclear. CDR1 and CDR2 from the germline V gene are MNHNS and SASEGT. Trimming took off 5 bases at V and 0 bases at J, with 13 bases between the two ends. The CDR3 loop spans 15 amino acids. CDR3 coding DNA: TGTGCCAGCAGTATCGTCAGATTCATGAACACTGAAGCTTTCTTT. Amino acids: CASSIVRFMNTEAFF.

A few counts support this clonotype. The chain employs TRBV20-1 and TRBJ2-5; TRBD1 matches at 10 bases. The CDR3 runs to 16 residues. Germline V gene data show CDR1 as DFQATT and CDR2 as SNEGSKA (reference sequence). V shed 4 bases and J 2 bases; nucleotides not matched to a gene: 10. CDR3 DNA: TGCAGTGCTACTTCGCCGGGACAGGGGAGACAAGAGACCCAGTACTTC. Translated: CSATSPGQGRQETQYF.

The chain is built from TRBV6-1 and TRBJ2-5; TRBD2 aligns across 7 bases. Germline V gene lookup returns CDR1 MNHNS and CDR2 SASEGT. This CDR3 spans 13 amino acids. V shed 6 bases and J 2 bases; nucleotides not matched to a gene: 3. CDR3 sequence: CASRGSGQETQYF. CDR3 in DNA: TGTGCCAGCAGAGGTAGCGGGCAAGAGACCCAGTACTTC.

The V and J genes are TRBV7-9 and TRBJ2-7, with D tentatively TRBD2 (7 bases). The ends were cut back, 5 bases at V and 1 base at J, with 27 bases in the middle. Germline V gene lookup returns CDR1 SEHNR and CDR2 FQNEAQ (reference sequence). The CDR3 totals 19 residues. The CDR3 region is CASSPLGWGGAPESYEQYF. The CDR3, as DNA: TGTGCCAGCAGCCCCCTCGGTTGGGGGGGGGCCCCTGAATCCTACGAGCAGTACTTC. The full variable domain, in which reference TRBV7-9 and TRBJ2-7 provide the parts outside the CDR3, is DTGVSQNPRHKITKRGQNVTFRCDPISEHNRLYWYRQTLGQGPEFLTYFQNEAQLEKSRLLSDRFSAERPKGSFSTLEIQRTEQGDSAMYLCASSPLGWGGAPESYEQYFGPGTRLTVT.

This sequence joins TRBV10-1 and TRBJ2-2; TRBD2 matches at 13 bases. The CDR3 runs 16 residues. The germline V gene encodes CDR1 WNHNN and CDR2 SYGVQD (reference sequence). J gave up 10 bases and V 6 bases, and 11 bases lay outside the gene matches. The CDR3 region is CASSPGLAGPWSELFF. CDR3 bases: TGCGCCAGCAGCCCGGGACTAGCGGGACCTTGGTCGGAGCTGTTTTTT.

This CDR3 reads CASSSLQGQGGYTF. Here the CDR3 DNA reads TGTGCCAGCAGCTCGCTGCAGGGGCAGGGAGGCTACACCTTC. V usage is TRBV27 and J usage is TRBJ1-2, with D possibly TRBD1 on 6 matching bases. CDR3 size: 14 residues. Trimming took off 6 bases at V and 8 bases at J, with 19 bases between the two ends. Germline CDR1 MNHEY, CDR2 SMNVEV (reference sequence).

The chain links TRBV20-1 to TRBJ2-5; D is perhaps TRBD1 (6 bases). CDR1 is DFQATT and CDR2 is SNEGSKA in the germline V gene (reference sequence). This CDR3 is built from 14 residues. Trimming took off 5 bases at V and 5 bases at J, with 18 bases between the two ends. CDR3 amino acids: CSAPQRQVRETQYF. The CDR3 coding sequence is TGCAGTGCTCCCCAGAGACAGGTGCGGGAGACCCAGTACTTC.

This chain connects TRBV6-2 or TRBV6-3 to TRBJ1-2; 7 bases agree with TRBD1. V gave up 6 bases and J gave up 8 bases; unmatched junction bases: 6. CDR3 length equals 12 residues. CDR1 and CDR2 from the germline V gene are MNHEY and SVGEGT. The CDR3 DNA is TGTGCCAGCAGCTGGACAGGCTGGGGCTACACCTTC. Translation gives CASSWTGWGYTF.

This clonotype was observed a handful of times. V usage is TRBV30 and J usage is TRBJ2-6; D is unresolved. Germline loops: CDR1 GTSNPN, CDR2 SVGIG (reference sequence). The CDR3 length is 19 residues. Deletions cut 3 bases from V and 0 bases from J, with 21 bases between. The CDR3 protein is CAWSKSPIQRTSGANVLTF. The DNA of the CDR3 is TGTGCCTGGAGCAAGTCCCCAATACAGCGTACCTCTGGGGCCAACGTCCTGACTTTC.

This clonotype was detected once. This chain connects TRBV7-2 to TRBJ2-2; D is ambiguous. Germline V lookup: CDR1 SGHTA, CDR2 FQGNSA. The CDR3 has 14 residues. V gave up 5 bases and J gave up 5 bases, with 12 bases separating them. This CDR3 is CASSRSEATGELFF. Written as DNA, the CDR3 is TGTGCCAGCAGCCGGAGCGAAGCTACCGGGGAGCTGTTTTTT.

This clonotype occurred a few times. This chain joins TRBV20-1 and TRBJ2-3, with 12 positions matching TRBD2. This CDR3 has 14 residues. Germline CDR1 DFQATT, CDR2 SNEGSKA (reference sequence). The junction had 1 base not matched to a gene; V was cut back by 5 bases and J by 1 base. In nucleotides, the CDR3 is TGCAGTGCTCGGACTAGCGGGGGCACAGATACGCAGTATTTT. The encoded protein is CSARTSGGTDTQYF.

The rearrangement links TRBV6-2 or TRBV6-3 to TRBJ2-6; D remains unclear. The CDR3 is 13 amino acids. CDR1 is MNHEY, CDR2 SVGEGT, per germline. Trimming removed 6 bases from V and 9 bases from J, with 12 bases in between. CDR3 nucleotide sequence: TGTGCCAGCAGCCGGGCCCCGGACAACGTCCTGACTTTC. It codes for CASSRAPDNVLTF.

This rearrangement joins TRBV30 to TRBJ2-1; D is tentatively TRBD1 or TRBD2 (5 bases each). Deletions cut 2 bases from V and 7 bases from J, with 12 bases between. The CDR3 has 13 residues. Germline V gives CDR1 GTSNPN, CDR2 SVGIG (reference sequence). The chain's CDR3 is CAWSSRDPNEQFF. The CDR3 nucleotides are TGTGCCTGGAGTTCCCGGGACCCGAATGAGCAGTTCTTC.

V is TRBV7-9 and J is TRBJ1-3; D gene ambiguous. Trimming took off 1 base at V and 4 bases at J, with 8 bases between the two ends. Per the germline V gene, CDR1 is SEHNR and CDR2 is FQNEAQ (reference sequence). This CDR3 is 14 amino acids long. The CDR3 reads CASSLGGHGNTIYF. The CDR3 DNA follows: TGTGCCAGCAGCTTAGGAGGGCACGGAAACACCATATATTTT.

This clonotype turned up a few times. This chain uses TRBV12-3 or TRBV12-4 with TRBJ1-2, with D hard to call. The CDR3 runs to 17 residues. V was pared by 5 bases and J by 3 bases, with 22 bases between. CDR3 sequence: CASSESFRRRVDYGYTF. In DNA, the CDR3 is TGTGCCAGCAGTGAAAGCTTCCGTCGGAGGGTGGACTATGGCTACACCTTC.

This clonotype was picked up a small number of times. The chain has TRBV2 and TRBJ1-2; maybe TRBD1 (6 bases). Germline CDR1 is SNHLY and CDR2 is FYNNEI. Trimming pared 4 bases from V and 4 bases from J, leaving 13 bases between. This CDR3 is built from 14 residues. CDR3 coding DNA: TGTGCCAGCAGTGGACAGGTCGACAGCTATGGCTACACCTTC. Protein: CASSGQVDSYGYTF.

V and J are TRBV25-1 and TRBJ1-1; unclear D gene. V dropped 2 bases and J dropped 6 bases, with 10 bases sitting between them. Germline loops: CDR1 MGHDK, CDR2 SYGVNS. The CDR3 is made up of 13 amino acids. The CDR3 here is CASSEARFSEAFF. As DNA, the CDR3 is TGTGCCAGCAGTGAAGCTCGTTTCTCTGAAGCTTTCTTT.